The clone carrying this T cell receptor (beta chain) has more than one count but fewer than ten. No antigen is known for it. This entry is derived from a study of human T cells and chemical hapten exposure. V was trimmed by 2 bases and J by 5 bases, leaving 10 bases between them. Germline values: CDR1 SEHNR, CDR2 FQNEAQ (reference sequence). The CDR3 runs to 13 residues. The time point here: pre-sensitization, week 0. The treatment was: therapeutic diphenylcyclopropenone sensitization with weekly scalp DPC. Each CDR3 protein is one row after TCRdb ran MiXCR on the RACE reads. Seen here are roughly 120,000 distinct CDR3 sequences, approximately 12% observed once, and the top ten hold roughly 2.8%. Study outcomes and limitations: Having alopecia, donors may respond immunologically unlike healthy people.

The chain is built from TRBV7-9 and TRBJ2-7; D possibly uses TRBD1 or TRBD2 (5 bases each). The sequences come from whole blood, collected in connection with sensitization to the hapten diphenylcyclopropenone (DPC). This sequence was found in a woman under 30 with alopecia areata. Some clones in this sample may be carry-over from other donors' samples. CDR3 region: CASSLSGPNEQYF. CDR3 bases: TGTGCCAGCAGCTTATCGGGACCCAACGAGCAGTACTTC.